This TCR beta chain was recovered during a study of PD-1 blockade in classical Hodgkin lymphoma. Regarding the study as a whole: At C4D1, TCR diversity had climbed significantly for CD4+ cells, though not for CD8+ cells. Diminished baseline TCR diversity has been reported in newly diagnosed patients relative to healthy donors.

Brentuximab vedotin exposure varied among the patients, all of whom had relapsed after autologous stem cell transplantation. The patients, who had relapsed/refractory classical Hodgkin lymphoma, achieved best responses of complete response, partial response or progressive disease. With regard to this clone: Antigen: not known.

The CDR3 totals 16 residues. CDR1 MDHEN and CDR2 SYDVKM come from the germline V gene. V shed 5 bases, J shed 4 bases, and the junction held 11 bases outside the gene matches. Method: immunoSEQ multiplex PCR; TCRdb's copy keeps in-frame clones and lacks some. The table records about 46,000 clones, 65% to 85% of them present only once. The input for sequencing was peripheral blood mononuclear cells (PBMCs), taken at baseline. The sequence was obtained from a human donor with classical Hodgkin lymphoma. The V and J genes are TRBV28 and TRBJ2-4, with 7 bases matching TRBD1. CDR3 loop: CASSGRRGTVKNIQYF. For the CDR3, the DNA is TGTGCCAGCAGTGGGAGACGAGGGACAGTTAAAAACATTCAGTACTTC.